This T cell receptor beta chain was documented in a study of type 1 and type 2 diabetes patients. Whole-study results and caveats: Age and gender were not matched between study groups, possibly biasing interpretation.

The germline V gene encodes CDR1 SQVTM and CDR2 ANQGSEA. The V and J ends lost 4 bases and 3 bases respectively, with 9 bases between them. This CDR3 is built from 13 residues. Genomic DNA was the PCR template. The TCR beta CDR3 region was amplified using 30 forward and 13 reverse primers. TCRdb ran MiXCR on the multiplex PCR reads and lists one entry per CDR3 protein. The sample has 270,000 or so distinct CDR3 sequences; roughly 44% are singletons. Details on this clonotype: Antigen specificity is unknown.

Each participant gave 9.5 to 10 milliliters of peripheral blood. The chain carries TRBV29-1 and TRBJ1-4; D is ambiguous. The receptor was derived from a young man with type 2 diabetes. Sequenced material: peripheral blood mononuclear cells (PBMCs). This chain's CDR3 is CSVVEAANEKLFF. The CDR3 DNA sequence: TGCAGCGTTGTCGAGGCAGCTAATGAAAAACTGTTTTTT.